Shown below are 6 T cell receptor beta chains from a single sample sequenced in a study of Ad26.COV2.S vaccination and SARS-CoV-2 variants. Method: immunoSEQ multiplex PCR; TCRdb's copy keeps in-frame clones and lacks some. The data hold about 680,000 clones, with more than 80% observed a single time. Described treatment: 15 to 20 received Ad26.COV2.S at low or high dose, single or two shots; about 5 received placebo; per-sample allocation not given. Day 63 following the first vaccine or placebo injection was when the samples were taken. This specimen was peripheral blood, taken in a trial of Ad26.COV2.S vaccine versus placebo. The receptors were sampled from a person aged 18-60 years who received the Ad26.COV2.S COVID-19 vaccine or a placebo.

This chain uses TRBV18 with TRBJ2-2; D is uncertain. Germline CDR1 and CDR2: KGHSH and LQKENI. The CDR3 contains 14 residues. V shed 1 base and J shed 8 bases, with 11 bases lying between them. DNA of the CDR3: TGTGCCAGCTCACCACAGACAAATCCTGGGGAGCTGTTTTTT. Translation: CASSPQTNPGELFF.

The chain carries TRBV23-1 and TRBJ2-6; the match to TRBD1 covers 9 bases. TRBV23-1 is sorted into the ORF group, with uncertain function. The CDR3 length is 18 residues. The V segment lost 4 bases and the J segment 0 bases; nucleotides outside the gene matches: 7. The CDR3 region is CASSRGQGTPSGANVLTF. The CDR3 nucleotides are TGCGCCAGCAGTCGTGGACAGGGGACCCCCTCTGGGGCCAACGTCCTGACTTTC.

The rearrangement uses TRBV5-1 and TRBJ2-1, with unresolved D. Trimming took off 0 bases at V and 7 bases at J, with 14 bases between the two ends. CDR3 length: 15 amino acids. CDR1 and CDR2 from the germline V gene are SGHRS and YFSETQ. CDR3 sequence reads: CASSLVTERWNEQFF. DNA of the CDR3: TGCGCCAGCAGCTTGGTTACAGAACGTTGGAATGAGCAGTTCTTC.

The chain recombines TRBV29-1 with TRBJ1-2; the D gene is possibly TRBD1 (6 bases). The CDR3 consists of 12 residues. The V gene's germline CDR1 is SQVTM and CDR2 ANQGSEA. Deletions cut 2 bases from V and 7 bases from J, with 11 bases between. Here the CDR3 reads CSVERGARGYTF. The CDR3, as DNA: TGCAGCGTTGAACGGGGGGCGCGTGGCTACACCTTC. Complete variable domain (other parts from reference TRBV29-1 and TRBJ1-2): SAVISQKPSRDICQRGTSLTIQCQVDSQVTMMFWYRQQPGQSLTLIATANQGSEATYESGFVIDKFPISRPNLTFSTLTVSNMSPEDSSIYLCSVERGARGYTFGSGTRLTVV.

This chain joins TRBV2 and TRBJ2-2; 11 nucleotides align to TRBD2. Germline CDR1 SNHLY, CDR2 FYNNEI. This CDR3 contains 14 residues. With V trimmed by 6 bases and J by 3 bases, 0 bases remained unmatched. The DNA for the CDR3 is TGTGCCAGCAGGGGACTAGCGGACACCGGGGAGCTGTTTTTT. This codes for CASRGLADTGELFF.

This chain uses TRBV7-2 with TRBJ1-2, with D tentatively TRBD1 (5 bases). This CDR3 has 14 residues. V was trimmed by 2 bases and J by 5 bases, leaving 12 bases between them. Germline CDR1 is SGHTA and CDR2 is FQGNSA. The CDR3 nucleotides read TGTGCCAGCAGCTTACAGGGCTCTCCTTATGGCTACACCTTC. This gives the protein CASSLQGSPYGYTF.